This is a list of T cell receptor beta chains from one sample in a study of shared clonotypes between healthy human individuals. Libraries were prepared by immunoSEQ multiplex PCR; TCRdb keeps only in-frame clonotypes and omits some of them. The sample contains about 2 million clones, around 96% of which appear only once. Specimen: naive CD8+ T cells sorted from blood. The receptors originated from a young man in good health. The CDR3 runs from the conserved cysteine through the conserved F or W. D genes are given only for firm matches. The size of a clone is reported for some rows only, either as once, few or many, or as a class for expanded clones.

abundance	d_gene	j_gene	v_gene	CDR3nt	CDR3aa
NA	TRBD2	TRBJ2-1	TRBV27	TGTGCCAGCAGTTTATCCTCGGGACTAGCTTTCGATGAGCAGTTCTTC	CASSLSSGLAFDEQFF
NA	NA	TRBJ1-5	TRBV7-2	TGTGCCAGCAGCTTAGGCACAGGTAATCAGCCCCAGCATTTT	CASSLGTGNQPQHF
NA	NA	TRBJ2-5	TRBV6-5	TGTGCCAGCAAACGGGACTCCCAAGAGACCCAGTACTTC	CASKRDSQETQYF
NA	NA	TRBJ2-7	TRBV11-2	TGTGCCAGCAGCTATACCTATGGGTACGAGCAGTACTTC	CASSYTYGYEQYF
NA	NA	TRBJ2-7	TRBV18	TGTGCCAGCTCACCCGACAGTAGCGGCGGGGAGCAGTACTTC	CASSPDSSGGEQYF
NA	TRBD1	TRBJ2-7	TRBV6-5	TGTGCCAGCAGTACCGGACAGGGGGCGGGGGAGCAGTACTTC	CASSTGQGAGEQYF
NA	TRBD2	TRBJ2-1	TRBV13	TGTGCCAGCAGCTCCCCTAGCGGGGGGAACTACAATGAGCAGTTCTTC	CASSSPSGGNYNEQFF
NA	TRBD2	TRBJ2-5	TRBV5-1	TGCGCCAGCGGCCCTCCTGAGGCTAGCGGTAGGGGTGAGACCCAGTACTTC	CASGPPEASGRGETQYF
NA	NA	TRBJ1-6	TRBV30	TGTGCCTGGAGTGTAAAAGGAGAAGGGGGGGACCCCTATAATTCACCCCTCCACTTT	CAWSVKGEGGDPYNSPLHF
NA	NA	TRBJ2-5	TRBV13	TGTGCCAGCAGCTCCGGGCCTAAAGGAACCCAGTACTTC	CASSSGPKGTQYF
once	NA	TRBJ1-1	TRBV5-1	TGCGCCAGCAGCTTGGCCCTAGGCGGTGAAGCTTTCTTT	CASSLALGGEAFF
NA	NA	TRBJ2-1	TRBV7-2	TGTGCCAGCAGCTTAAGCCCCTTCCTCAATGAGCAGTTCTTC	CASSLSPFLNEQFF
NA	NA	TRBJ2-3	TRBV13	TGTGCCAGCAGCTTATTAGCTAAAGGCACAGATACGCAGTATTTT	CASSLLAKGTDTQYF
NA	TRBD2	TRBJ2-7	TRBV5-4	TGTGCCAGCAGCCCTAGCGGCTACGAGCAGTACTTC	CASSPSGYEQYF
NA	NA	TRBJ2-7	TRBV5-1	TGCGCCAGCAGCTTGGATAGGGGCCGGAACGAGCAGTACTTC	CASSLDRGRNEQYF
NA	TRBD1	TRBJ1-2	TRBV4-3	TGCGCCAGCAGCCAAGATCCGACAGGGGGCGTTGGCTACACCTTC	CASSQDPTGGVGYTF
NA	NA	TRBJ1-1	TRBV6-5	TGTGCCAGCAGTTACAACAGGGAGAGCACTGAAGCTTTCTTT	CASSYNRESTEAFF
NA	NA	TRBJ2-3	TRBV9	TGTGCCAGCAGCCTCCAAGGGGAGTCTAGCACAGATACGCAGTATTTT	CASSLQGESSTDTQYF
once	NA	TRBJ2-2	TRBV2	TGTGCCAGCTCCGCGGACTGGGAGCTGTTTTTT	CASSADWELFF
NA	NA	TRBJ2-5	TRBV5-1	TGCGCCAGCAGCTTGGTTGGAGGCCCCCAAGAGACCCAGTACTTC	CASSLVGGPQETQYF
NA	TRBD2	TRBJ2-3	TRBV6-5	TGTGCCAGCAGTCCCGGGGGGGTAAGCACAGATACGCAGTATTTT	CASSPGGVSTDTQYF
NA	TRBD1	TRBJ1-1	TRBV9	TGTGCCAGCAGCCTGCCGACAGGGACGTCGAACACTGAAGCTTTCTTT	CASSLPTGTSNTEAFF
once	TRBD1	TRBJ2-7	TRBV15	TGTGCCACCAGCAGCCCGACCTCCCCGGGACAGGGGGATCACGAGCAGTACTTC	CATSSPTSPGQGDHEQYF
NA	NA	TRBJ2-1	TRBV5-1	TGCGCCAGCAGCATTAGCAGGCCCGCCTACAATGAGCAGTTCTTC	CASSISRPAYNEQFF
NA	TRBD2	TRBJ2-7	TRBV5-1	TGCGCCAGCAGCTTGGCCTTGCGGGAGAAGGGATACGAGCAGTACTTC	CASSLALREKGYEQYF
NA	NA	TRBJ2-7	TRBV7-2	TGTGCCAGCAGCTTAGCTAGAGGGATTTCCTACGAGCAGTACTTC	CASSLARGISYEQYF
NA	NA	TRBJ1-1	TRBV7-3	TGTGCCAGCAGCTTAGTTCCGCTGCCCGGCACTGAAGCTTTCTTT	CASSLVPLPGTEAFF
NA	NA	TRBJ1-2	TRBV7-9	TGTGCCAGCACCACCTATTCGGGACACCTCTATGGCTACACCTTC	CASTTYSGHLYGYTF
NA	TRBD2	TRBJ2-3	TRBV4-3	TGCGCCAGCAGCCAAGAAGGGCTAGCGGGATCTAGCACAGATACGCAGTATTTT	CASSQEGLAGSSTDTQYF
NA	TRBD2	TRBJ2-2	TRBV13	TGTGCCAGCAGCTCCGAAACCTCCGGGACTAGGTACACCGGGGAGCTGTTTTTT	CASSSETSGTRYTGELFF
NA	TRBD2	TRBJ2-7	TRBV7-2	TGTGCCAGCACCCCCCTCCCCGGACTAGCGGGAACCTACGAGCAGTACTTC	CASTPLPGLAGTYEQYF
once	TRBD2	TRBJ2-5	TRBV25-1	TGTGCCAGCAGTGAAGGGTCTAGCGGGGTCCCGACCCAGTACTTC	CASSEGSSGVPTQYF
NA	TRBD1	TRBJ2-7	TRBV11-2	TGTGCCAGCAGCTTAATGACAGGGCTTGATCCCTACGAGCAGTACTTC	CASSLMTGLDPYEQYF